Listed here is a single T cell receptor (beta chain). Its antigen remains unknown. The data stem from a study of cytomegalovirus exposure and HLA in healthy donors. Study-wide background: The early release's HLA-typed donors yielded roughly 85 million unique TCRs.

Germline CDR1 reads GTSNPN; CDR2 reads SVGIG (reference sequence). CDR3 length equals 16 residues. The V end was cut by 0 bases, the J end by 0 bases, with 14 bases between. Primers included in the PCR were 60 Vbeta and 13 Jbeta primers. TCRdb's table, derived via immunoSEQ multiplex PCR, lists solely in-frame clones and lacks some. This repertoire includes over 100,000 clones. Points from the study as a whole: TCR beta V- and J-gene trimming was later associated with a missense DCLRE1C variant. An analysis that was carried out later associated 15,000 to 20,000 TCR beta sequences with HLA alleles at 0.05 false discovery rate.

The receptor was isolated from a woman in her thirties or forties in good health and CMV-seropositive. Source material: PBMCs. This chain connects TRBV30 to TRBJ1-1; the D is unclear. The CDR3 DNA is TGTGCCTGGAGTGTCGGAGGTGGCACCATGAACACTGAAGCTTTCTTT. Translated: CAWSVGGGTMNTEAFF.